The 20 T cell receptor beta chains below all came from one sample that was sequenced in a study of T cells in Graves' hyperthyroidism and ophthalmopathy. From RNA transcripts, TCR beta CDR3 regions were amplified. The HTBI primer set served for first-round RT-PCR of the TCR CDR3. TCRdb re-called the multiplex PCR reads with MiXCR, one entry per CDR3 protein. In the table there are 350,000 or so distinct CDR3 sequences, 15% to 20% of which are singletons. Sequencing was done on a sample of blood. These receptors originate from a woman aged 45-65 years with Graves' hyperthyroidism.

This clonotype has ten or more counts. This chain's CDR3 is CASPLGGVGQPQHF. CDR3 nucleotides: TGTGCCAGCCCCTTGGGGGGGGTGGGCCAGCCCCAGCATTTT. The chain is built from TRBV27 and TRBJ1-5; TRBD1 might be the D (5 bases). Germline lookup yields CDR1 MNHEY and CDR2 SMNVEV (reference sequence). Trimming removed 8 bases from V and 7 bases from J, with 18 bases in between. This CDR3 contains 14 residues.

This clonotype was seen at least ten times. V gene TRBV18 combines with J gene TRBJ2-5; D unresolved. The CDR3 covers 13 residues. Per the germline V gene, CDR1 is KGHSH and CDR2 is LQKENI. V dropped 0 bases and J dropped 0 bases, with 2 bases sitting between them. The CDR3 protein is CASSPPDQETQYF. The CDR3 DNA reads TGTGCCAGCTCACCACCGGACCAAGAGACCCAGTACTTC.

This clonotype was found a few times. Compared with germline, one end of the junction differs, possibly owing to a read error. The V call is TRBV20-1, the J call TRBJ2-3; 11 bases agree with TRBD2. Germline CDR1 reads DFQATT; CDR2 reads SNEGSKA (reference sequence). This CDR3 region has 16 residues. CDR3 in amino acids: CSARVPLLAGEDTQCF. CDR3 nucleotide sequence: TGCAGTGCTAGAGTCCCCCTACTAGCGGGGGAAGATACGCAGTGTTTT.

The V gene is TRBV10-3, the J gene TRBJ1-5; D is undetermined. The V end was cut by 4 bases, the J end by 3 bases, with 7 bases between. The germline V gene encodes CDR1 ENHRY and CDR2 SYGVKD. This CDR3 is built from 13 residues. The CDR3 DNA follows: TGTGCCATCAGTGCCGGGCCCAATCAGCCCCAGCATTTT. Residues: CAISAGPNQPQHF.

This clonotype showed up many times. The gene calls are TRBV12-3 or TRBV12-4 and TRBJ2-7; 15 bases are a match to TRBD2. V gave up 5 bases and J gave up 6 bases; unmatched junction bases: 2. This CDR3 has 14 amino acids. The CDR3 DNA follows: TGTGCCAGCAGTGGGGGACTAGCGGGAGGCGAGCAGTACTTC. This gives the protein CASSGGLAGGEQYF.

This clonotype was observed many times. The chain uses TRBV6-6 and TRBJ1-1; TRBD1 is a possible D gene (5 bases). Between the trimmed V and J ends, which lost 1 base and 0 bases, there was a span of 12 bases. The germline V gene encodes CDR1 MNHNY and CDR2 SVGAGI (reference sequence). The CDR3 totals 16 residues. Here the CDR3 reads CASSYYSGTLNTEAFF. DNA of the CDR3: TGTGCCAGCAGTTACTACTCCGGGACGTTGAACACTGAAGCTTTCTTT.

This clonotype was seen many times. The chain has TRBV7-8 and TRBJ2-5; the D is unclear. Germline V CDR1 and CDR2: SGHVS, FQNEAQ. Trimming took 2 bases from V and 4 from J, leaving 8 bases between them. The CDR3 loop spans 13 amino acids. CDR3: CASSLFSRETQYF. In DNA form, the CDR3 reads TGTGCCAGCAGCTTATTCTCTAGAGAGACCCAGTACTTC.

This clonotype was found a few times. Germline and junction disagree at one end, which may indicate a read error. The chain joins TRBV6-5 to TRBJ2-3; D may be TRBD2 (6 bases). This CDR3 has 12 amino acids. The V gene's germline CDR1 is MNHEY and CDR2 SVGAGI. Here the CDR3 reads CASSYSGDSLGF. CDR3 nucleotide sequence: TGTGCCAGCAGTTACTCGGGGGACTCCCTTGGGTTT.

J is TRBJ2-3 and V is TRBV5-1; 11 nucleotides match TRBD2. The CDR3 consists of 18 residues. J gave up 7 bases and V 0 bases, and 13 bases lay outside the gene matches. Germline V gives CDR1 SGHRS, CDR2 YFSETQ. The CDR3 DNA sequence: TGCGCCAGCAGCTTGGTCCTTAGCGGGGGGGCCAGTAAGCATACGCAGTATTTT. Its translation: CASSLVLSGGASKHTQYF.

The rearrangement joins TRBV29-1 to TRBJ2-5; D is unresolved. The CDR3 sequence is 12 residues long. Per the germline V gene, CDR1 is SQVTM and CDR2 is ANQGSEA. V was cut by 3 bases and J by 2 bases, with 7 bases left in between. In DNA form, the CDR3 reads TGCAGCGTTGATCCCGGGCAAGAGACCCAGTACTTC. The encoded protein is CSVDPGQETQYF.

This CDR3 is CASSLGPSQANEKLFF. CDR3 DNA sequence: TGCGCCAGCAGCCTCGGACCTTCGCAGGCGAATGAAAAACTGTTTTTT. This chain joins TRBV5-1 and TRBJ1-4; D not resolved. The germline V gene encodes CDR1 SGHRS and CDR2 YFSETQ. Trimming stripped 4 bases from V and 5 bases from J, with 18 bases between. CDR3 length: 16 residues.

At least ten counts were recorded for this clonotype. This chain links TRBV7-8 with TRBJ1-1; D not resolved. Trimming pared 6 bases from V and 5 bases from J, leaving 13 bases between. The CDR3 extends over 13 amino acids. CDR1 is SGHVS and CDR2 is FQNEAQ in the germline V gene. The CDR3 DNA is TGTGCCAGCAGATTAAGGATGGGAACTGAAGCTTTCTTT. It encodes CASRLRMGTEAFF.

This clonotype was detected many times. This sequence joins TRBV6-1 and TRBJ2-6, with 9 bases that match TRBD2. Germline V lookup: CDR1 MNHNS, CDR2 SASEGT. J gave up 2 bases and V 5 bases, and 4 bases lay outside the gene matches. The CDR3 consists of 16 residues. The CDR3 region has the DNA TGTGCCAGCAGTCCGGGACTAGCTACTGGGGCCAACGTCCTGACTTTC. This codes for CASSPGLATGANVLTF.

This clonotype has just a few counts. The CDR3, as DNA: TGCAGTGCTCGGGGGACAGCCAGATACGAGCAGTACTTC. Its translation: CSARGTARYEQYF. The chain has TRBV20-1 and TRBJ2-7, with D maybe TRBD1 (7 bases). There are 13 residues in the CDR3. CDR1 is DFQATT, CDR2 SNEGSKA, per germline (reference sequence). V was pared by 5 bases and J by 4 bases, with 15 bases between.

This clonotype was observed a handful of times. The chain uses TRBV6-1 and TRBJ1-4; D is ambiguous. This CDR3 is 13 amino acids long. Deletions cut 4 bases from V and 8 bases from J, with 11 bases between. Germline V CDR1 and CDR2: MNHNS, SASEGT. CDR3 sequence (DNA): TGTGCCAGCAGTGGCTTGGATGAGGAAAAACTGTTTTTT. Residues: CASSGLDEEKLFF.

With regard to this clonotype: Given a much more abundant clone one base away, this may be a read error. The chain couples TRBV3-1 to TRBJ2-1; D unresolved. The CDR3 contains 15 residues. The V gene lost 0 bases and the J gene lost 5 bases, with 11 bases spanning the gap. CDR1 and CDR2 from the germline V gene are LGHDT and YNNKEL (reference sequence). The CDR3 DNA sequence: TGTGCCAGCAGCCAAGATCGGGCTCGCCACAATGAGCAGTTCTTC. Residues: CASSQDRARHNEQFF.

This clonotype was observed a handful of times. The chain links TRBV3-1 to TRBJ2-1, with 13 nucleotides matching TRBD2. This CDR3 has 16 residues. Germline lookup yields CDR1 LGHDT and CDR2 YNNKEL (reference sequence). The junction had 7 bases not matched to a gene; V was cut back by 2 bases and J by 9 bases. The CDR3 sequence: CASSQTGTSGEGEQFF. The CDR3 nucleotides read TGTGCCAGCAGCCAAACCGGGACTAGCGGGGAAGGTGAGCAGTTCTTC.

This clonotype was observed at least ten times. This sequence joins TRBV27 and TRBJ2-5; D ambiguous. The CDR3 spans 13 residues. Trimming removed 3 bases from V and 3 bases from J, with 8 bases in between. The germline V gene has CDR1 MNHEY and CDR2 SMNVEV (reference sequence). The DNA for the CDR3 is TGTGCCAGCAGTTTCGAAGGGAAAGAGACCCAGTACTTC. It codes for CASSFEGKETQYF.

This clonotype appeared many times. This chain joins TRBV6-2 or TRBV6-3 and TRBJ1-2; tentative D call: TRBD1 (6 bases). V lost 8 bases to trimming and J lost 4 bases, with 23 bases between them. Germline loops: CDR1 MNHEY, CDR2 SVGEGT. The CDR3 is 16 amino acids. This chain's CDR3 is CASANPRQVVGYGYTF. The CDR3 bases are TGTGCCAGCGCGAATCCACGACAGGTGGTCGGCTATGGCTACACCTTC.

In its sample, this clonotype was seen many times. The CDR3 nucleotides are TGTGCCAGCAGCCCCGGGACGGACCCCTACGAGCAGTACGTC. Translated: CASSPGTDPYEQYV. J is TRBJ2-7 and V is TRBV3-1; D is tentatively TRBD1 or TRBD2 (5 bases each). This CDR3 is built from 14 residues. In germline, CDR1 is LGHDT, CDR2 YNNKEL (reference sequence). Trimming left V 4 bases short and J 2 bases short, with 12 bases between.